The rows below give T cell receptor beta chains drawn from one sample of a study of blood T cell repertoires in COVID-19. The assay was immunoSEQ multiplex PCR, and TCRdb's table has in-frame clones only and misses some. The data hold about 370,000 clones, with 80% to 90% observed a single time. Sequencing used PBMCs or T cells enriched from blood (not recorded which). The receptors come from a man between 18 and 35 years old who had recovered from COVID-19. The conserved cysteine and the conserved F or W are not part of the CDR3 here.

j_call: TRBJ1-1
v_call: TRBV11-2
cdr3_aa: ASSLSTGGTEAF

j_call: TRBJ2-7
v_call: TRBV5-5
cdr3_aa: ASSKTGQGRDEQY

j_call: TRBJ2-2
v_call: TRBV12-3/TRBV12-4
cdr3_aa: AGGRGSTGELF

j_call: TRBJ2-7
v_call: TRBV5-1
cdr3_aa: ASSSGTSGSRYEQY

j_call: TRBJ1-6
v_call: TRBV30
cdr3_aa: AWSPLTGLNSPLH

j_call: TRBJ2-1
v_call: TRBV5-4
cdr3_aa: ASSPDTRREQF

j_call: TRBJ2-7
v_call: TRBV27
cdr3_aa: ASSLIAGGLVRYEQY

j_call: TRBJ1-5
v_call: TRBV6-5
cdr3_aa: ASRTGGPSNQPQH

j_call: TRBJ2-7
v_call: TRBV4-2
cdr3_aa: ASSQGQGTYEQY

j_call: TRBJ1-1
v_call: TRBV28
cdr3_aa: ASSLLAGRSTEAF

j_call: TRBJ1-5
v_call: TRBV2
cdr3_aa: ASSGQENQPQH

j_call: TRBJ2-1
v_call: TRBV5-4
cdr3_aa: ASSLSAGGRNEQF

j_call: TRBJ1-1
v_call: TRBV6-2/TRBV6-3
cdr3_aa: ASSSRGSRYYTEAF

j_call: TRBJ2-4
v_call: TRBV27
cdr3_aa: ASTVLGQTKNIQY

j_call: TRBJ2-7
v_call: TRBV7-9
cdr3_aa: ASTTTGGFYEQY

j_call: TRBJ1-2
v_call: TRBV29-1
cdr3_aa: SVEAGGEDYGYT

j_call: TRBJ2-5
v_call: TRBV14
cdr3_aa: ASSQGLSWETQY

j_call: TRBJ1-6
v_call: TRBV4-3
cdr3_aa: ASSQTQGSGNSPLH

j_call: TRBJ2-5
v_call: TRBV18
cdr3_aa: ASSPPGQPEETQY

j_call: TRBJ2-7
v_call: TRBV9
cdr3_aa: ASSAGGGGYEQY

j_call: TRBJ1-2
v_call: TRBV28
cdr3_aa: ASSSTGGYYGYT

j_call: TRBJ2-2
v_call: TRBV4-1
cdr3_aa: ASSQVVLAENTGELF

j_call: TRBJ1-6
v_call: TRBV2
cdr3_aa: ASNGDLYNSPLH

j_call: TRBJ2-1
v_call: TRBV20-1
cdr3_aa: SASRGQGRDEQF

j_call: TRBJ1-2
v_call: TRBV5-1
cdr3_aa: ASSPGQGAPLYGYT

j_call: TRBJ1-2
v_call: TRBV5-5
cdr3_aa: ASSLQQGYEGYT

j_call: TRBJ2-1
v_call: TRBV4-2
cdr3_aa: ASSQKIQASSYNEQF

j_call: TRBJ1-1
v_call: TRBV6-5
cdr3_aa: ASFFTGVVATEAF

j_call: TRBJ1-1
v_call: TRBV27
cdr3_aa: ASRARSGKGDTEAF

j_call: TRBJ2-7
v_call: TRBV18
cdr3_aa: ASSPPGLAAYEQY

j_call: TRBJ1-1
v_call: TRBV5-1
cdr3_aa: ASSSNLQGRTEAF

j_call: TRBJ2-2
v_call: TRBV7-9
cdr3_aa: ASSFQRLTGTRGGELF

j_call: TRBJ2-7
v_call: TRBV19
cdr3_aa: ASSIQREKDEQY

j_call: TRBJ1-1
v_call: TRBV3-1/TRBV3-2
cdr3_aa: ASSQYDRGNTEAF

j_call: TRBJ2-3
v_call: TRBV29-1
cdr3_aa: SIGEDTQY

j_call: TRBJ2-7
v_call: TRBV5-1
cdr3_aa: ASSLAQPSSYEQY

j_call: TRBJ2-1
v_call: TRBV6-2/TRBV6-3
cdr3_aa: ASSSPGLAGVVEQF

j_call: TRBJ1-1
v_call: TRBV11-2
cdr3_aa: ASSSSHSNTEAF

j_call: TRBJ2-3
v_call: TRBV28
cdr3_aa: ASSTQLASSSTDTQY

j_call: TRBJ2-3
v_call: TRBV6-4
cdr3_aa: ASSEGASGSADTQY

j_call: TRBJ2-1
v_call: TRBV9
cdr3_aa: ASSGSGTYNEQF

j_call: TRBJ1-2
v_call: TRBV19
cdr3_aa: ASRISGTGNYGYT

j_call: TRBJ1-1
v_call: TRBV6-5
cdr3_aa: ASSSHDRGRAF

j_call: TRBJ2-2
v_call: TRBV5-1
cdr3_aa: ASSSVRGWTGELF

j_call: TRBJ1-6
v_call: TRBV7-2
cdr3_aa: ASSLASRRGSLLH

j_call: TRBJ1-2
v_call: TRBV19
cdr3_aa: ASSRDRVYGYT

j_call: TRBJ1-1
v_call: TRBV18
cdr3_aa: ASSPAGTANTEAF

j_call: TRBJ2-7
v_call: TRBV2
cdr3_aa: ASSAQQGGSYEQY

j_call: TRBJ2-3
v_call: TRBV20-1
cdr3_aa: SASPGGAQY

j_call: TRBJ2-1
v_call: TRBV25-1
cdr3_aa: ASSDVLAGDEQF

j_call: TRBJ2-5
v_call: TRBV30
cdr3_aa: AWSVQLAGETQY

j_call: TRBJ2-7
v_call: TRBV5-5
cdr3_aa: ASSLRPGGLSYEQY

j_call: TRBJ2-3
v_call: TRBV27
cdr3_aa: ASSPLRVAGDTDTQY

j_call: TRBJ2-5
v_call: TRBV6-2/TRBV6-3
cdr3_aa: ASSPGLAGVQTQY

j_call: TRBJ2-3
v_call: TRBV5-4
cdr3_aa: ASSSPGGVGTDTQY